This entry lists 10 T cell receptor beta chains sequenced from one sample in a study of blood T cell repertoires in COVID-19. Assay used: immunoSEQ multiplex PCR; TCRdb lists only in-frame clones, some missing. The data hold roughly 230,000 clones, with 80% to 85% observed a single time. Sequenced material: peripheral blood. These receptors all come from a man in his fifties or sixties with active or convalescent COVID-19.

The V gene is TRBV25-1, the J gene TRBJ2-1, with 9 nucleotides matching TRBD1. The CDR3 consists of 17 residues. The germline V gene encodes CDR1 MGHDK and CDR2 SYGVNS. Trimming cost V 2 bases and J 3 bases; bases outside gene matches: 8. The CDR3 spells CASSEQPGQGYYNEQFF. The CDR3, as DNA: TGTGCCAGCAGTGAACAACCGGGACAGGGATACTACAATGAGCAGTTCTTC. The entire variable domain, with the rest obtained from reference TRBV25-1 and TRBJ2-1, is as follows: EADIYQTPRYLVIGTGKKITLECSQTMGHDKMYWYQQDPGMELHLIHYSYGVNSTEKGDLSSESTVSRIRTEHFPLTLESARPSHTSQYLCASSEQPGQGYYNEQFFGPGTRLTVL.

The V and J genes are TRBV3-1 (or the pseudogene TRBV3-2) and TRBJ2-1; 9 nucleotides line up with TRBD2. With 1 base clipped from V and 9 bases from J, the junction kept 7 bases outside the gene matches. Germline V gene sequence: CDR1 LGHDT, CDR2 YNNKEL (reference sequence). This CDR3 has 15 residues. The CDR3 nucleotides are TGTGCCAGCAGCCAAGCAATGCGGGGGGGCCGTGAGCAGTTCTTC. It is translated as CASSQAMRGGREQFF.

This chain links TRBV28 with TRBJ1-4; D possibly corresponds to TRBD1 (6 bases). The CDR3 consists of 15 residues. V was shortened by 8 bases and J by 4 bases, with 17 bases between the two germline ends. Germline lookup yields CDR1 MDHEN and CDR2 SYDVKM. The CDR3: CASGTHRVINEKLFF. The DNA of the CDR3 is TGTGCCAGCGGTACCCACAGGGTTATTAATGAAAAACTGTTTTTT.

The chain recombines TRBV9 with TRBJ2-3; 9 bases agree with TRBD2. J lost 2 bases, V lost 1 base, and 5 bases had no gene match. CDR1 and CDR2 (germline): SGDLS, YYNGEE. The CDR3 contains 16 residues. The CDR3 DNA sequence: TGTGCCAGCAGCGTACCATTAGCGGGGGACACAGATACGCAGTATTTT. Its translation is CASSVPLAGDTDTQYF.

V usage is TRBV27 and J usage is TRBJ1-2; tentative D call: TRBD1 (6 bases). This CDR3 region has 15 residues. Looked up from germline, CDR1 is MNHEY and CDR2 is SMNVEV (reference sequence). V was pared by 0 bases and J by 6 bases, with 14 bases between. This CDR3 is CASSLSIRGFDGYTF. In DNA form, the CDR3 reads TGTGCCAGCAGTTTATCGATCAGGGGCTTCGATGGCTACACCTTC.

V gene TRBV30 combines with J gene TRBJ1-2; D remains unclear. The germline CDR1 and CDR2 sequences are GTSNPN and SVGIG (reference sequence). Trimming pared 3 bases from V and 7 bases from J, leaving 12 bases between. This CDR3 is 12 amino acids long. The CDR3 DNA follows: TGTGCCTGGAGCCTCGAAGCCCGTGGCTACACCTTC. It yields the protein CAWSLEARGYTF.

The CDR3 nucleotides are TGTGCCAGCAGTTACTCGCCGGGAGGGAACTATGGCTACACCTTC. This sequence encodes CASSYSPGGNYGYTF. The chain employs TRBV6-5 and TRBJ1-2, with no clear D. V was cut by 0 bases and J by 2 bases, with 10 bases left in between. Germline V gene sequence: CDR1 MNHEY, CDR2 SVGAGI. This CDR3 contains 15 residues.

V is TRBV19 and J is TRBJ2-1, with no clear D. The CDR3 spans 11 residues. The V end was cut by 5 bases, the J end by 9 bases, with 8 bases between. CDR1 and CDR2 from the germline V gene are LNHDA and SQIVND (reference sequence). This CDR3 is CASSRLSEQFF. Here the CDR3 DNA reads TGTGCCAGTAGTCGGTTAAGTGAGCAGTTCTTC.

The CDR3 region has the DNA TGTGCCAGCAGCGGTACAGGGGGCGCGAGTGGCTACACCTTC. Its translation is CASSGTGGASGYTF. J is TRBJ1-2 and V is TRBV9; 9 bases fit TRBD1. Unmatched junction bases numbered 7, after V lost 3 bases and J lost 7 bases. Per germline, CDR1 SGDLS and CDR2 YYNGEE. The CDR3 contains 14 residues.

The chain employs TRBV20-1 and TRBJ2-4; D not certain. The V and J ends lost 1 base and 8 bases respectively, with 6 bases between them. In germline, CDR1 is DFQATT, CDR2 SNEGSKA (reference sequence). This CDR3 contains 11 residues. CDR3 amino acids: CSARGVDIQYF. The CDR3 region has the DNA TGCAGTGCTAGAGGAGTCGACATTCAGTACTTC.